The 30 T cell receptor beta chains reported below all come from one sample, sequenced in a study of identifying expanded T cells in peripheral blood. The data were produced by immunoSEQ multiplex PCR, yet TCRdb's version contains in-frame clones alone and is incomplete. The data contain approximately 120,000 clones, less than 90% of them seen just once; the ten biggest clones take up just under 8.5%. Sample: blood. All receptors come from a person aged 18 to 70 in good health.

J is TRBJ2-2 and V is TRBV6-1; D possibly corresponds to TRBD2 (5 bases). In germline, CDR1 is MNHNS, CDR2 SASEGT. The germline V and J ends were trimmed by 1 base and 4 bases, with 10 bases remaining between them. CDR3 length: 15 amino acids. The CDR3 spells CASSEGVAFTGELFF. CDR3 bases: TGTGCCAGCAGTGAAGGGGTAGCGTTCACCGGGGAGCTGTTTTTT.

This chain joins TRBV28 and TRBJ1-1; D is unresolved. The CDR3 has 11 residues. Germline CDR1 and CDR2: MDHEN and SYDVKM. V lost 2 bases and J 10 bases, leaving 8 bases between the germline ends. The CDR3 protein is CASSLTFVAFF. The CDR3, as DNA: TGTGCCAGCAGTTTAACGTTCGTAGCTTTCTTT. Full variable domain (missing parts from reference TRBV28 and TRBJ1-1): DVKVTQSSRYLVKRTGEKVFLECVQDMDHENMFWYRQDPGLGLRLIYFSYDVKMKEKGDIPEGYSVSREKKERFSLILESASTNQTSMYLCASSLTFVAFFGQGTRLTVV.

This rearrangement joins TRBV11-2 to TRBJ2-7; weak D call: TRBD1 (5 bases). Germline V gene data show CDR1 as SGHAT and CDR2 as FQNNGV. CDR3 length: 15 amino acids. V dropped 2 bases and J dropped 3 bases, with 14 bases sitting between them. The CDR3 is CASSLLGHRFYEQYF. The CDR3 nucleotides read TGTGCCAGCAGCTTACTCGGACACCGGTTCTACGAGCAGTACTTC.

The gene calls are TRBV9 and TRBJ2-2; D remains unclear. Trimming took 4 bases from V and 5 from J, leaving 15 bases between them. The CDR3 has 15 amino acids. Germline CDR1 SGDLS, CDR2 YYNGEE. The CDR3 coding sequence is TGTGCCAGCAGCCGTCTAGTCGGGCATACCGGGGAGCTGTTTTTT. The encoded protein is CASSRLVGHTGELFF.

The V call is TRBV9, the J call TRBJ2-1; no clear D gene. Trimming cost V 0 bases and J 2 bases, with 9 bases left between them. Germline CDR1 reads SGDLS; CDR2 reads YYNGEE. This CDR3 is built from 15 residues. The CDR3 bases are TGTGCCAGCAGCGTAGGTCCGGGTCCCTACAATGAGCAGTTCTTC. Translating gives CASSVGPGPYNEQFF.

The CDR3 region is CASSPPTDTQYF. CDR3 nucleotides: TGTGCCAGCAGCCCCCCCACAGATACGCAGTATTTT. This chain links TRBV9 with TRBJ2-3, with D uncertain. V was cut by 4 bases and J by 2 bases, with 5 bases left in between. The CDR3 extends over 12 amino acids. The germline CDR1 and CDR2 sequences are SGDLS and YYNGEE.

The DNA for the CDR3 is TGTGCCAGCAGTGAAGAGTTCTGGGTTGGCGAGCAGTACTTC. Its protein is CASSEEFWVGEQYF. The gene calls are TRBV6-1 and TRBJ2-7; D is ambiguous. Germline CDR1 MNHNS, CDR2 SASEGT. Trimming removed 1 base at V and 6 bases at J, with 13 bases between. This CDR3 has 14 residues.

This chain uses TRBV28 with TRBJ1-5; perhaps TRBD1 as D (6 bases). The CDR3 is made up of 12 amino acids. CDR1 and CDR2 from the germline V gene are MDHEN and SYDVKM. Trimming removed 6 bases at V and 11 bases at J, with 14 bases between. The CDR3 DNA follows: TGTGCCAGCAGCCCACGGGACAAAGCCCAGCATTTT. This codes for CASSPRDKAQHF.

V gene TRBV7-9 combines with J gene TRBJ2-7, with 7 bases lining up with TRBD1. Germline assignment: CDR1 SEHNR and CDR2 FQNEAQ (reference sequence). The CDR3 is 14 residues long. With 0 bases clipped from V and 6 bases from J, the junction kept 5 bases outside the gene matches. CDR3 region: CASSLATQGPEQYF. DNA for the CDR3: TGTGCCAGCAGCTTAGCCACACAGGGGCCCGAGCAGTACTTC.

The chain combines TRBV14 with TRBJ2-2; no firm D call. Per the germline V gene, CDR1 is SGHDN and CDR2 is FVKESK. The CDR3 is 15 amino acids. Deletions cut 3 bases from V and 3 bases from J, with 11 bases between. DNA for the CDR3: TGTGCCAGCAGCCAGGGTCTCTCGGACACCGGGGAGCTGTTTTTT. This translates into CASSQGLSDTGELFF.

The chain has TRBV7-9 and TRBJ1-1, with 8 bases lining up with TRBD1. The CDR3 has 15 amino acids. Germline V gene data show CDR1 as SEHNR and CDR2 as FQNEAQ (reference sequence). V trimming: 4 bases; J trimming: 1 base; junction bases outside the gene matches: 5. The CDR3 spells CASSSTDRGNTEAFF. Here the CDR3 DNA reads TGTGCCAGCAGCTCCACAGACAGGGGGAACACTGAAGCTTTCTTT.

The chain has TRBV9 and TRBJ2-5, with a tentative D call TRBD2 (5 bases). Germline V lookup: CDR1 SGDLS, CDR2 YYNGEE. This CDR3 has 14 residues. V was trimmed by 4 bases and J by 2 bases, leaving 12 bases between them. CDR3: CASSPGDNQETQYF. The DNA for the CDR3 is TGTGCCAGCAGCCCCGGGGATAATCAAGAGACCCAGTACTTC.

The J gene is TRBJ2-1, the V gene TRBV7-8; a weak D match, TRBD1 (6 bases). With 7 bases removed from V and 6 bases from J, the gap between germline ends came to 16 bases. The CDR3 is made up of 14 amino acids. Per the germline V gene, CDR1 is SGHVS and CDR2 is FQNEAQ. DNA for the CDR3: TGTGCCAGCATACAAACGACAGGAGGCAATGAGCAGTTCTTC. This sequence encodes CASIQTTGGNEQFF.

The chain combines TRBV11-1 with TRBJ1-5, with D unresolved. CDR3 length equals 13 residues. Germline V lookup: CDR1 SGHAT, CDR2 FQDESV (reference sequence). Trimming cost V 3 bases and J 7 bases, with 10 bases left between them. In nucleotides, the CDR3 is TGTGCCAGCAGCTTTGGAGTTGACCAGCCCCAGCATTTT. Translating it yields CASSFGVDQPQHF.

The chain combines TRBV4-2 with TRBJ2-3; the D gene is possibly TRBD1 (5 bases). The germline V gene has CDR1 LGHNA and CDR2 YNFKEQ. V lost 0 bases and J lost 3, with 10 bases in between. CDR3 size: 15 residues. The CDR3 region has the DNA TGTGCCAGCAGCCAAGAGTTAAGGGGAACAGATACGCAGTATTTT. It codes for CASSQELRGTDTQYF.

The chain links TRBV4-1 to TRBJ1-1; D is undetermined. Trimming stripped 1 base from V and 3 bases from J, with 12 bases between. Per germline, CDR1 MGHRA and CDR2 YSYEKL. CDR3 length: 15 residues. CDR3 residues: CASSQGSGGYTEAFF. The CDR3 nucleotides are TGCGCCAGCAGCCAAGGGAGTGGAGGGTACACTGAAGCTTTCTTT.

The chain uses TRBV7-8 and TRBJ2-1; 8 bases are a match to TRBD1. The CDR3 is 15 amino acids. The trim removed 4 bases at V and 6 bases at J, leaving 8 bases unmatched. Germline CDR1 reads SGHVS; CDR2 reads FQNEAQ. The CDR3 DNA sequence: TGTGCCAGCAGCTGGACAGGGCTACGTGGCAATGAGCAGTTCTTC. Translated: CASSWTGLRGNEQFF.

Here the CDR3 reads CASSPPMTPVVNYGYTF. The CDR3 bases are TGTGCCAGCTCACCACCGATGACCCCGGTTGTTAACTATGGCTACACCTTC. The chain recombines TRBV18 with TRBJ1-2; the D is unclear. In germline, CDR1 is KGHSH, CDR2 LQKENI. The V and J ends lost 0 bases and 1 base respectively, with 15 bases between them. The CDR3 extends over 17 amino acids.

This sequence joins TRBV19 and TRBJ2-3; TRBD2 matches 7 bases. Losses at the gene ends were 5 bases for V and 4 bases for J; bases not matched to a gene: 6. CDR3 length equals 14 residues. Germline V CDR1 and CDR2: LNHDA, SQIVND (reference sequence). The CDR3 DNA reads as TGTGCCAGTAGTCAAACTAGCGCCTCAGATACGCAGTATTTT. It codes for CASSQTSASDTQYF. Variable domain in full (rest from reference TRBV19 and TRBJ2-3): DGGITQSPKYLFRKEGQNVTLSCEQNLNHDAMYWYRQDPGQGLRLIYYSQIVNDFQKGDIAEGYSVSREKKESFPLTVTSAQKNPTAFYLCASSQTSASDTQYFGPGTRLTVL.

J is TRBJ2-3 and V is TRBV2; 10 bases align to TRBD2. The junction had 10 bases not matched to a gene; V was cut back by 8 bases and J by 8 bases. Germline CDR1 SNHLY, CDR2 FYNNEI. This CDR3 contains 14 residues. The CDR3 here is CASSDGLAGVTQYF. The CDR3 DNA is TGTGCCAGCTCTGATGGGCTAGCGGGAGTTACGCAGTATTTT.

V is TRBV5-4 and J is TRBJ2-5; D gene uncertain. This CDR3 is 11 amino acids long. V was cut by 2 bases and J by 5 bases, with 4 bases left in between. Looked up from germline, CDR1 is SGHNT and CDR2 is YYREEE (reference sequence). CDR3 DNA sequence: TGTGCCAGCAGCTTCGGTGAGACCCAGTACTTC. Encoded protein: CASSFGETQYF.

The V call is TRBV19, the J call TRBJ2-5; no firm D call. Per the germline V gene, CDR1 is LNHDA and CDR2 is SQIVND (reference sequence). V shed 6 bases and J shed 1 base, with 12 bases lying between them. The CDR3 covers 14 residues. This CDR3 is CASSLSQLQETQYF. CDR3 nucleotide sequence: TGTGCCAGTAGCCTTAGTCAGCTCCAAGAGACCCAGTACTTC.

This chain links TRBV9 with TRBJ2-7; no reliable D call. V was trimmed by 8 bases and J by 4 bases, leaving 13 bases between them. CDR1 is SGDLS and CDR2 is YYNGEE in the germline V gene. The CDR3 runs 12 residues. CDR3 nucleotides: TGTGCCAGTGCCGGGTCTACATACGAGCAGTACTTC. This translates into CASAGSTYEQYF. Drawing the rest from reference TRBV9 and TRBJ2-7, the complete variable domain is DSGVTQTPKHLITATGQRVTLRCSPRSGDLSVYWYQQSLDQGLQFLIQYYNGEERAKGNILERFSAQQFPDLHSELNLSSLELGDSALYFCASAGSTYEQYFGPGTRLTVT.

The CDR3 nucleotides are TGTGCCAGCTCGAAGGACATGAACACTGAAGCTTTCTTT. Protein sequence: CASSKDMNTEAFF. The genes are TRBV18 and TRBJ1-1; possibly TRBD1 for D (5 bases). The V gene lost 6 bases and the J gene lost 0 bases, with 8 bases spanning the gap. The CDR3 is 13 residues long. Germline V lookup: CDR1 KGHSH, CDR2 LQKENI. Supplemented by reference TRBV18 and TRBJ1-1, the full variable domain reads NAGVMQNPRHLVRRRGQEARLRCSPMKGHSHVYWYRQLPEEGLKFMVYLQKENIIDESGMPKERFSAEFPKEGPSILRIQQVVRGDSAAYFCASSKDMNTEAFFGQGTRLTVV.

Regarding this clone: The identical CDR3 is also encoded by other nucleotide sequences in the sample. The V call is TRBV27, the J call TRBJ2-6, with D possibly being TRBD1 or TRBD2 (6 bases each). Germline V gene lookup returns CDR1 MNHEY and CDR2 SMNVEV (reference sequence). Deletions cut 7 bases from V and 2 bases from J, with 9 bases between. The CDR3 covers 14 residues. CDR3 coding DNA: TGTGCCAGCACGAGGGGGGCTGGGGCCAACGTCCTGACTTTC. Protein: CASTRGAGANVLTF.

This clone was observed a single time. The chain carries TRBV4-1 and TRBJ2-5, with D maybe TRBD2 (6 bases). Trimming removed 1 base from V and 0 bases from J, with 12 bases in between. CDR1 and CDR2 from the germline V gene are MGHRA and YSYEKL. The CDR3 sequence is 16 residues long. The CDR3 region is CASSQAGDWYQETQYF. The CDR3 DNA reads as TGCGCCAGCAGCCAAGCGGGGGACTGGTACCAAGAGACCCAGTACTTC.

This rearrangement joins TRBV2 to TRBJ1-4; 9 positions agree with TRBD1. V was clipped by 6 bases and J by 5 bases; unmatched bases: 4. The length of the CDR3 is 14 residues. Germline loops: CDR1 SNHLY, CDR2 FYNNEI. This CDR3 reads CASRGQGGNEKLFF. CDR3 in DNA: TGTGCCAGCAGGGGACAGGGAGGGAATGAAAAACTGTTTTTT.

J is TRBJ2-4 and V is TRBV18; 7 bases fit TRBD1. Germline V lookup: CDR1 KGHSH, CDR2 LQKENI. With 2 bases clipped from V and 10 bases from J, the junction kept 8 bases outside the gene matches. The CDR3 is 14 residues long. CDR3: CASSPGQGDEIQYF. The CDR3 DNA follows: TGTGCCAGCTCACCAGGCCAGGGGGATGAGATTCAGTACTTC.

This clone was found a few times. The V call is TRBV1, the J call TRBJ1-6; TRBD1 is the table's D call and was not checked against the DNA. TRBV1 is a known pseudogene. This CDR3 region has 15 residues. This chain's CDR3 is CTSIGQGSRNSPLHF. The CDR3 coding sequence is TGCACCAGCATCGGACAGGGAAGTCGGAATTCACCCCTCCACTTT.

The chain is built from TRBV2 and TRBJ1-1, with D possibly matching TRBD1 (6 bases). Trimming took off 5 bases at V and 1 base at J, with 14 bases between the two ends. Germline loops: CDR1 SNHLY, CDR2 FYNNEI. The CDR3 length is 15 residues. The CDR3 reads CASSWSGQRNTEAFF. The CDR3 DNA follows: TGTGCCAGCAGTTGGTCCGGACAGAGGAACACTGAAGCTTTCTTT.